This T cell receptor (beta chain) was sequenced in a study of shared clonotypes between healthy human individuals. Study-wide results and caveats: Only a few donors were included, so the genetic and exposure-history diversity represented was limited.

The method was immunoSEQ multiplex PCR; TCRdb's version includes in-frame clones alone and lacks a portion of them. The sample holds a few million clones, approximately 96% seen once. Germline CDR1 and CDR2: SQVTM and ANQGSEA. This CDR3 region has 12 residues. The V end was cut by 1 base, the J end by 8 bases, with 8 bases between. Of note for this clone: Its antigen is unidentified.

The sequenced sample consisted of naive CD4+ T cells sorted from blood. The subset: CD45RA+ positively selected. The receptor comes from a young man in good health. The gene calls are TRBV29-1 and TRBJ1-4, with D unresolved. This chain's CDR3 is CSVEGLEEKLFF. The CDR3 DNA follows: TGCAGCGTTGAAGGCCTCGAAGAAAAACTGTTTTTT.